These 4 T cell receptor beta chains were all obtained from the same sample, sequenced in a study of T cell responses to AZD1222 COVID-19 vaccine. Profiling relied on immunoSEQ multiplex PCR, and the TCRdb table lists in-frame clones only, not all of them. Altogether 90,000 to 150,000 clones are present, 80% to 95% being singletons, with the ten largest covering around 8.2%. This sample comprised peripheral blood, obtained 28 days after the second AZD1222 dose. The origin of the receptors is an adult who received the AZD1222 COVID-19 vaccine.

The chain is built from TRBV6-6 and TRBJ1-4, with D uncertain. CDR3 length equals 14 residues. Germline CDR1 MNHNY, CDR2 SVGAGI (reference sequence). Trimming took off 2 bases at V and 5 bases at J, with 9 bases between the two ends. CDR3 bases: TGTGCCAGCAGTTACGCGATGAACAATGAAAAACTGTTTTTT. Translation: CASSYAMNNEKLFF.

The V call is TRBV13, the J call TRBJ1-1; D is uncertain. The V gene's germline CDR1 is PRHDT and CDR2 FYEKMQ (reference sequence). V gave up 1 base and J gave up 6 bases, with 6 bases separating them. There are 12 residues in the CDR3. CDR3 sequence reads: CASSLEASEAFF. CDR3 DNA: TGTGCCAGCAGCTTAGAGGCCTCTGAAGCTTTCTTT.

The V gene is TRBV3-1 (or the pseudogene TRBV3-2), the J gene TRBJ2-5; TRBD2 might be the D (5 bases). Trimming removed 8 bases from V and 4 bases from J, with 11 bases in between. This CDR3 has 12 residues. Germline V lookup: CDR1 LGHDT, CDR2 YNNKEL (reference sequence). The CDR3 DNA reads TGTGCCAGCGGACCCCGGGGAGAGACCCAGTACTTC. Translation gives CASGPRGETQYF.

This clone was observed a few times. The chain employs TRBV27 and TRBJ1-2, with no clear D. Trimming stripped 5 bases from V and 8 bases from J, with 6 bases between. This CDR3 has 10 amino acids. The germline V gene has CDR1 MNHEY and CDR2 SMNVEV (reference sequence). CDR3 residues: CASSHKGYTF. The CDR3 nucleotides read TGTGCCAGCAGTCACAAGGGCTACACCTTC.